Shown below are 9 T cell receptor beta chains from a single sample sequenced in a study of CD8+ T cells in alopecia areata. Regarding treatment: oral pan-JAK inhibitor, 5-10 mg twice daily. Reverse transcribed after extraction, RNA yielded cDNA as the sequencing template. Repertoires were generated with immunoSEQ multiplex PCR, while TCRdb's copy carries only in-frame clones and drops some. The sample includes 75,000 to 100,000 clones, about two thirds of them seen just once. Sequencing was performed on CD8+ T cells sorted from blood, taken at week 44, from a patient treated with tofacitinib. The receptors shown here come from a human donor with alopecia areata.

This chain uses TRBV4-3 with TRBJ2-7, with D perhaps matching TRBD1 or TRBD2 (5 bases each). CDR3 size: 17 residues. The V end was cut by 0 bases, the J end by 2 bases, with 17 bases between. Germline-derived CDR1 and CDR2 are LGHNA and YSLEER. The DNA of the CDR3 is TGCGCCAGCAGCCAAGATTTAGAGGGGCTAGGGGCCTACGAGCAGTACTTC. It translates to CASSQDLEGLGAYEQYF.

V and J are TRBV2 and TRBJ2-1; D perhaps matches TRBD2 (6 bases). CDR1 and CDR2 from the germline V gene are SNHLY and FYNNEI. The CDR3 has 15 residues. The germline V and J ends were trimmed by 6 bases and 4 bases, with 16 bases remaining between them. CDR3: CASRRGVVPYNEQFF. The CDR3 bases are TGTGCCAGCAGGCGGGGAGTCGTTCCTTACAATGAGCAGTTCTTC.

The V gene is TRBV10-3, the J gene TRBJ2-7; no clear D gene. This CDR3 region has 13 residues. Germline V gives CDR1 ENHRY, CDR2 SYGVKD. Between the trimmed V and J ends, which lost 2 bases and 3 bases, there was a span of 8 bases. The CDR3 spells CAISENIGYEQYF. CDR3 in DNA: TGTGCCATCAGTGAGAATATAGGCTACGAGCAGTACTTC.

The CDR3 loop reads CASSSGLVNTGELFF. CDR3 in DNA: TGTGCCAGCAGCTCTGGGTTGGTTAACACCGGGGAGCTGTTTTTT. J is TRBJ2-2 and V is TRBV11-2; D gene uncertain. The length of the CDR3 is 15 residues. Germline V gene lookup returns CDR1 SGHAT and CDR2 FQNNGV. Trimming removed 4 bases at V and 2 bases at J, with 11 bases between.

V and J are TRBV5-1 and TRBJ2-1; no clear D gene. In germline, CDR1 is SGHRS, CDR2 YFSETQ. The CDR3 loop spans 12 amino acids. The V and J ends lost 2 bases and 7 bases respectively, with 7 bases between them. In nucleotides, the CDR3 is TGCGCCAGCAGCTTCAATAGGAATGAGCAGTTCTTC. Its protein product is CASSFNRNEQFF.

This clone appeared a few times. The rearrangement uses TRBV7-6 and TRBJ2-2; either TRBD1 or TRBD2 may fit D (5 bases each). The CDR3 loop spans 17 amino acids. CDR1 is SGHVS, CDR2 FNYEAQ, per germline. V lost 7 bases and J lost 5, with 23 bases in between. The DNA for the CDR3 is TGTGCCAGCAAACCCGAGGGGCCAGGTCTGAGTACCGGGGAGCTGTTTTTT. This translates into CASKPEGPGLSTGELFF.

This rearrangement joins TRBV25-1 to TRBJ1-5, with unresolved D. V was trimmed by 2 bases and J by 0 bases, leaving 2 bases between them. Germline V CDR1 and CDR2: MGHDK, SYGVNS. This CDR3 region has 13 residues. CDR3: CASSETSNQPQHF. The CDR3 DNA follows: TGTGCCAGCAGTGAAACTAGCAATCAGCCCCAGCATTTT.

A few counts support this clone. The chain joins TRBV29-1 to TRBJ2-7, with 7 bases matching TRBD1. Germline values: CDR1 SQVTM, CDR2 ANQGSEA. There are 12 residues in the CDR3. The V and J ends lost 6 bases and 2 bases, in that order; junction bases with no gene match: 4. CDR3 region: CSVMTGTYEQYF. Here the CDR3 DNA reads TGCAGCGTGATGACAGGGACCTACGAGCAGTACTTC.

The chain couples TRBV12-5 to TRBJ1-2; D gene ambiguous. Germline V CDR1 and CDR2: LGHNT, FRNRAP. The length of the CDR3 is 12 residues. Deletions cut 1 base from V and 7 bases from J, with 7 bases between. This chain's CDR3 is CASGLEGSGYTF. CDR3 DNA sequence: TGTGCTAGTGGTTTGGAAGGGTCTGGCTACACCTTC.